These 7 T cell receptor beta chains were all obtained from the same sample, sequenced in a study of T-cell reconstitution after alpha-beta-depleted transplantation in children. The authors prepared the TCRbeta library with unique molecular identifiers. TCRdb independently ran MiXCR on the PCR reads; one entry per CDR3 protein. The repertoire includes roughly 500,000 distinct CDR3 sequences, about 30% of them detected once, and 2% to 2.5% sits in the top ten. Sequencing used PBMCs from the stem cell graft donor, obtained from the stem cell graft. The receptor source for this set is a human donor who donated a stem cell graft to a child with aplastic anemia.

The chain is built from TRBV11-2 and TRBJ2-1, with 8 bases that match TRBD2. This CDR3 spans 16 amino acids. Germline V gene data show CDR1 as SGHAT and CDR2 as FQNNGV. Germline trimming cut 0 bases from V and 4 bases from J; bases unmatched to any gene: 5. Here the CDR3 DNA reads TGTGCCAGCAGCTTAGAGGTAGCGGGATGGTACAATGAGCAGTTCTTC. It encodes CASSLEVAGWYNEQFF.

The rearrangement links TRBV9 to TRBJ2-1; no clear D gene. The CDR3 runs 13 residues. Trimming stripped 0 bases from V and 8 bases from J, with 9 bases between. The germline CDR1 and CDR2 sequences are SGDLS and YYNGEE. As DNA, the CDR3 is TGTGCCAGCAGCGTAGCCCGCGTGGATGAGCAGTTCTTC. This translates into CASSVARVDEQFF.

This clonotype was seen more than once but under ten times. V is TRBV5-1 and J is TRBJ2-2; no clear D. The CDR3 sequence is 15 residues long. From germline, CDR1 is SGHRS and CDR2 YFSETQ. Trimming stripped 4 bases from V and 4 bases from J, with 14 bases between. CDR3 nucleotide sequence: TGCGCCAGCAGCATGTATACCGACACCACCGGGGAGCTGTTTTTT. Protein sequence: CASSMYTDTTGELFF.

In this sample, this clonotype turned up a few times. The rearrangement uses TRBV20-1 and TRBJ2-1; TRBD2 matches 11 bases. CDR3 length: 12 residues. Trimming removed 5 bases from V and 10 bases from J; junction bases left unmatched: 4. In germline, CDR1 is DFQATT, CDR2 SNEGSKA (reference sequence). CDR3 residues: CSAARLAGEQFF. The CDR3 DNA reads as TGCAGTGCTGCCAGACTAGCGGGAGAGCAGTTCTTC.

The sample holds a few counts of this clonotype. As DNA, the CDR3 is TGCGCCAGCAGGGTGGGGGACTATGGCTACACCTTC. Protein: CASRVGDYGYTF. J is TRBJ1-2 and V is TRBV5-1, with D maybe TRBD1 (5 bases). Trimming removed 5 bases at V and 3 bases at J, with 8 bases between. CDR1 is SGHRS and CDR2 is YFSETQ in the germline V gene. The CDR3 extends over 12 amino acids.

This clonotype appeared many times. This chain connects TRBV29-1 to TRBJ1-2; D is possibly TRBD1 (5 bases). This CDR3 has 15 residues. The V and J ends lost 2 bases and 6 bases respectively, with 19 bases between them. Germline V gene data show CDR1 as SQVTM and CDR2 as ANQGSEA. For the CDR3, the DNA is TGCAGCGTTGAAAAGGCCCAGGGACTTTGGGATGGCTACACCTTC. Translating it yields CSVEKAQGLWDGYTF.

CDR3 sequence: CASSHSTYEQYV. The CDR3 region has the DNA TGTGCCAGCAGTCATAGTACCTACGAGCAGTACGTC. V is TRBV28 and J is TRBJ2-7, with D unresolved. The CDR3 covers 12 residues. Trimming removed 5 bases from V and 2 bases from J, with 7 bases in between. Germline V gives CDR1 MDHEN, CDR2 SYDVKM.